A single sample gave rise to the 21 T cell receptor beta chains below, sequenced in a study of blood T cell repertoires in COVID-19. Data came from immunoSEQ multiplex PCR; TCRdb stores just in-frame clones and leaves some out. The table lists 90,000 to 100,000 clones, about 85% of them singletons. The material sequenced was peripheral blood. Receptors were obtained from a man between 60 and 75 years old with acute or convalescent COVID-19.

The chain uses TRBV9 and TRBJ1-6; weak D call: TRBD1 (5 bases). The CDR3 has 14 residues. The germline gives CDR1 SGDLS, CDR2 YYNGEE. V shed 5 bases and J shed 7 bases, with 13 bases lying between them. CDR3 in DNA: TGTGCCAGCAGGGGAGGGACGGAGAATTCACCCCTCCACTTT. It encodes CASRGGTENSPLHF.

The V gene is TRBV7-2, the J gene TRBJ2-5, with 7 nucleotides matching TRBD2. V lost 1 base and J lost 2; bases outside the gene matches: 4. This CDR3 spans 15 amino acids. Germline V gene lookup returns CDR1 SGHTA and CDR2 FQGNSA. CDR3 DNA: TGTGCCAGCAGCTTAGTATCCGGGGGGCAAGAGACCCAGTACTTC. Translation gives CASSLVSGGQETQYF.

V usage is TRBV11-3 and J usage is TRBJ1-2; D remains unclear. Trimming stripped 5 bases from V and 2 bases from J, with 15 bases between. CDR1 SGHNT and CDR2 YENEEA come from the germline V gene. The CDR3 is 15 residues long. CDR3 sequence reads: CASSPGPEKNYGYTF. The DNA of the CDR3 is TGTGCCAGCAGCCCAGGCCCAGAAAAGAACTATGGCTACACCTTC.

This clone is a singleton in its sample. Other nucleotide sequences in the sample specify the same CDR3. The chain combines TRBV5-1 with TRBJ2-6, with a tentative D call TRBD1 (6 bases). In germline, CDR1 is SGHRS, CDR2 YFSETQ. V was clipped by 4 bases and J by 4 bases, with 12 bases between them. The CDR3 is 15 amino acids. CDR3 DNA sequence: TGCGCCAGCAGCCTAACAGGGACCGGGGCCAACGTCCTGACTTTC. Residues: CASSLTGTGANVLTF. The entire variable domain, with the rest obtained from reference TRBV5-1 and TRBJ2-6, is as follows: KAGVTQTPRYLIKTRGQQVTLSCSPISGHRSVSWYQQTPGQGLQFLFEYFSETQRNKGNFPGRFSGRQFSNSRSEMNVSTLELGDSALYLCASSLTGTGANVLTFGAGSRLTVL.

The V and J genes are TRBV7-2 and TRBJ1-6; D may be TRBD1 (5 bases). This CDR3 has 15 amino acids. Trimming cost V 2 bases and J 14 bases, with 19 bases left between them. Germline CDR1 reads SGHTA; CDR2 reads FQGNSA. In DNA form, the CDR3 reads TGTGCCAGCAGCTTATACGGGACTGAAGGGGTTTCCCTCCACTTT. Its translation: CASSLYGTEGVSLHF.

The chain joins TRBV6-5 to TRBJ2-1; 10 nucleotides match TRBD2. With V trimmed by 6 bases and J by 3 bases, 5 bases remained unmatched. The CDR3 length is 15 residues. Germline loops: CDR1 MNHEY, CDR2 SVGAGI. CDR3 sequence: CASSRASGSYNEQFF. Here the CDR3 DNA reads TGTGCCAGCAGCCGCGCTAGCGGGAGCTACAATGAGCAGTTCTTC.

The chain links TRBV24-1 to TRBJ2-1, with D perhaps TRBD1 (5 bases). CDR3 length: 16 residues. Trimming left V 0 bases short and J 7 bases short, with 15 bases between. Germline CDR1 is KGHDR and CDR2 is SFDVKD. The CDR3 is CATSDLQVTEPNEQFF. The CDR3 nucleotides read TGTGCCACCAGTGATTTGCAAGTGACAGAGCCGAATGAGCAGTTCTTC.

The chain combines TRBV5-4 with TRBJ1-5, with 11 bases matching TRBD1. This CDR3 contains 15 residues. Losses at the gene ends were 4 bases for V and 6 bases for J; bases not matched to a gene: 6. Germline CDR1 is SGHNT and CDR2 is YYREEE (reference sequence). The CDR3 here is CASSSGQGAGQPQHF. In DNA, the CDR3 is TGTGCCAGCAGCAGTGGACAGGGGGCGGGTCAGCCCCAGCATTTT.

This chain uses TRBV6-5 with TRBJ1-2; D is perhaps TRBD1 (5 bases). CDR1 and CDR2 (germline): MNHEY, SVGAGI. The CDR3 has 13 residues. V was clipped by 4 bases and J by 4 bases, with 10 bases between them. The CDR3 spells CASSSGPSYGYTF. The CDR3 nucleotides read TGTGCCAGCAGTTCAGGGCCAAGCTATGGCTACACCTTC.

This clone occurred once. The V call is TRBV10-3, the J call TRBJ1-1; 9 bases map to TRBD1. The CDR3 length is 15 residues. The germline V gene encodes CDR1 ENHRY and CDR2 SYGVKD. The ends lost 1 base at V and 7 bases at J; junction bases unmatched: 7. Here the CDR3 DNA reads TGTGCCATCAGTGAGTATGGGACAGGGAGTATTGAAGCTTTCTTT. It specifies CAISEYGTGSIEAFF.

The rearrangement joins TRBV11-2 to TRBJ2-1, with 10 bases identical to TRBD2. J gave up 4 bases and V 6 bases, and 3 bases lay outside the gene matches. Germline V gene sequence: CDR1 SGHAT, CDR2 FQNNGV. CDR3 length: 14 amino acids. Written as DNA, the CDR3 is TGTGCCAGCAGTTTTAGCGGGAGGTACAATGAGCAGTTCTTC. This sequence encodes CASSFSGRYNEQFF.

The chain is built from TRBV5-1 and TRBJ2-3; D might be TRBD2 (6 bases). The V end lost 0 bases, the J end lost 13 bases, and 15 bases lay between the germline ends. The CDR3 runs 13 residues. In germline, CDR1 is SGHRS, CDR2 YFSETQ. CDR3 bases: TGCGCCAGCAGCTTGGTTCCGCGGGGCGTAGAGTATTTT. Encoded protein: CASSLVPRGVEYF.

This chain uses TRBV30 with TRBJ1-2; 10 bases map to TRBD1. The CDR3 extends over 15 amino acids. Germline CDR1 and CDR2: GTSNPN and SVGIG (reference sequence). V lost 2 bases and J lost 5; bases outside the gene matches: 8. CDR3 in DNA: TGTGCCTGGAGTCCATCTCGGGACAGGGGTTATGGCTACACCTTC. Amino acid sequence: CAWSPSRDRGYGYTF.

This chain's CDR3 is CASSLSGNPNNEQFF. CDR3 bases: TGTGCCAGCTCTCTTAGCGGGAACCCAAACAATGAGCAGTTCTTC. The chain couples TRBV18 to TRBJ2-1, with TRBD2 matching 8 bases. The V and J ends lost 6 bases and 5 bases, in that order; junction bases with no gene match: 9. This CDR3 comprises 15 residues. Germline lookup yields CDR1 KGHSH and CDR2 LQKENI.

This clone was seen at least ten times. The genes are TRBV7-8 and TRBJ2-7; 9 bases align to TRBD1. This CDR3 is 15 amino acids long. Looked up from germline, CDR1 is SGHVS and CDR2 is FQNEAQ. With V trimmed by 1 base and J by 2 bases, 3 bases remained unmatched. The CDR3 loop is CASSLGGDRAYEQYF. DNA for the CDR3: TGTGCCAGCAGCTTAGGGGGGGACAGGGCCTACGAGCAGTACTTC.

V gene TRBV5-1 combines with J gene TRBJ2-1, with TRBD1 as a possible D gene (5 bases). The germline CDR1 and CDR2 sequences are SGHRS and YFSETQ. This CDR3 comprises 14 residues. V dropped 0 bases and J dropped 6 bases, with 10 bases sitting between them. The CDR3 bases are TGCGCCAGCAGCTTGGGACAGATTCTCAATGAGCAGTTCTTC. Its protein is CASSLGQILNEQFF.

This clone was picked up many times. The rearrangement joins TRBV19 to TRBJ1-1; perhaps TRBD1 as D (5 bases). V was clipped by 3 bases and J by 6 bases, with 11 bases between them. The CDR3 contains 13 residues. Germline V gene data show CDR1 as LNHDA and CDR2 as SQIVND (reference sequence). CDR3 sequence: CASSMRGESEAFF. CDR3 in DNA: TGTGCCAGTAGTATGCGGGGGGAGTCTGAAGCTTTCTTT.

The chain has TRBV4-3 and TRBJ2-7; possibly TRBD2 for D (6 bases). The CDR3 consists of 19 residues. The V end lost 0 bases, the J end lost 2 bases, and 23 bases lay between the germline ends. Germline V lookup: CDR1 LGHNA, CDR2 YSLEER. CDR3 loop: CASSQETPGIQAGTYEQYF. Written as DNA, the CDR3 is TGCGCCAGCAGCCAAGAAACCCCAGGTATTCAGGCGGGGACCTACGAGCAGTACTTC.

The genes are TRBV24-1 and TRBJ2-1; TRBD2 agrees at 7 bases. J lost 3 bases, V lost 0 bases, and 10 bases had no gene match. CDR1 and CDR2 from the germline V gene are KGHDR and SFDVKD. The CDR3 consists of 18 residues. This CDR3 is CATSDLNSASGYYNEQFF. For the CDR3, the DNA is TGTGCCACCAGTGATTTGAACTCGGCTAGCGGATACTACAATGAGCAGTTCTTC.

The chain couples TRBV24-1 to TRBJ2-7; the match to TRBD1 covers 8 bases. Germline loops: CDR1 KGHDR, CDR2 SFDVKD. The trim removed 5 bases at V and 3 bases at J, leaving 5 bases unmatched. The CDR3 length is 14 residues. The CDR3 is CATSGGTGFYEQYF. In DNA form, the CDR3 reads TGTGCCACCAGTGGGGGGACAGGATTCTACGAGCAGTACTTC.

CDR3 sequence (DNA): TGTGCCAGCAGCCCAACTAGCGGTGCGAACACCGGGGAGCTGTTTTTT. Amino acids: CASSPTSGANTGELFF. This rearrangement joins TRBV7-9 to TRBJ2-2; 8 nucleotides agree with TRBD2. Germline assignment: CDR1 SEHNR and CDR2 FQNEAQ (reference sequence). After removal of 5 bases from V and 0 bases from J, the junction contained 5 bases not matched to a gene. The CDR3 totals 16 residues.